This T cell receptor beta chain was sequenced during a study of control samples from healthy donors and cancer patients. The CDR3 sequence is 15 residues long. Per the germline V gene, CDR1 is SQVTM and CDR2 is ANQGSEA. Trimming took 0 bases from V and 3 from J, leaving 15 bases between them. The table came from immunoSEQ multiplex PCR; TCRdb's copy has only in-frame clones and leaves some out. The table lists about 190,000 clones, about 90% of them singletons, with around 1.9% in the top ten. The chain carries TRBV29-1 and TRBJ2-7, with D possibly TRBD1 on 5 matching bases. The sequenced material came from blood. The receptor was isolated from a man aged 30 to 39 in good health. Here the CDR3 reads CSVEDPLAGRYEQYF. The CDR3 DNA is TGCAGCGTTGAAGACCCTTTGGCAGGGCGCTACGAGCAGTACTTC.